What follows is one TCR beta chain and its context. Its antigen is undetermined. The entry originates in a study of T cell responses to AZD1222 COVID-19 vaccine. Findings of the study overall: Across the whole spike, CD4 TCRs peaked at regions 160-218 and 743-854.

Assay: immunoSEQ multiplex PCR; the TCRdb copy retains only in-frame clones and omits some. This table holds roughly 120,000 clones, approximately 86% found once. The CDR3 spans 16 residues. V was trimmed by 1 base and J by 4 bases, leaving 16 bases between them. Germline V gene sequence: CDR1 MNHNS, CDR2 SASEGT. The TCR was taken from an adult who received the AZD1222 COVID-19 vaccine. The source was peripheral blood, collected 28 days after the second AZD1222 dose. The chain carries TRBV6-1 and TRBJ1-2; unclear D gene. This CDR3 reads CASSEGGSDGIYGYTF. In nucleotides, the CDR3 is TGTGCCAGCAGTGAAGGGGGATCAGACGGTATCTATGGCTACACCTTC.